These 15 T cell receptor beta chains were sequenced from one sample in a study of T cells after yellow fever vaccination (dated by TCRdb to the late 2010s). The library was produced with 5' RACE. This sample was sequenced with an Illumina HiSeq 2500. In TCRdb, the public reads were trimmed at Q25 with fastp and aligned with MiXCR, with productive beta chains retained. Each CDR3 protein appears once, grouped with its most common genes and DNA. The table for this sample lists a few hundred thousand distinct CDR3 sequences; about 7.8% of them were counted only once. Around 17% of the sample belongs to the ten largest clones. Explained via the paper, the treatment or condition label denotes: live attenuated yellow fever vaccine strain. This specimen consisted of PBMCs, obtained 35 to 50 days after the first yellow fever vaccination. All receptors derive from a man younger than 35 who received the YFV17D yellow fever vaccine.

This clonotype has a single count. This chain links TRBV2 with TRBJ1-6; TRBD1 agrees at 7 bases. The length of the CDR3 is 23 residues. The germline V gene has CDR1 SNHLY and CDR2 FYNNEI. V dropped 5 bases and J dropped 0; count of bases not matched to a gene: 25. Here the CDR3 reads CASSKRGSYRQGFRSSYNSPLHF. CDR3 coding DNA: TGTGCCAGCAGTAAGAGGGGTAGTTATCGACAGGGCTTCCGATCCTCCTATAATTCACCCCTCCACTTT.

This clonotype was counted a few times. The gene calls are TRBV7-9 and TRBJ2-1; 9 bases align to TRBD1. Germline assignment: CDR1 SEHNR and CDR2 FQNEAQ (reference sequence). Germline trimming cut 6 bases from V and 5 bases from J; bases unmatched to any gene: 8. The CDR3 is made up of 15 amino acids. The CDR3 DNA reads as TGTGCCAGCAGGGAACCGGGACAGGGTCACAATGAGCAGTTCTTC. Amino acids: CASREPGQGHNEQFF.

This clonotype has just a few counts. The chain joins TRBV7-2 to TRBJ1-2; D not resolved. This CDR3 contains 14 residues. Trimming stripped 1 base from V and 6 bases from J, with 12 bases between. Germline CDR1 and CDR2: SGHTA and FQGNSA. This CDR3 is CASSLGTTGNGYTF. The CDR3 region has the DNA TGTGCCAGCAGCTTAGGGACTACCGGGAATGGCTACACCTTC.

This chain connects TRBV6-1 to TRBJ2-2; a possible D gene is TRBD2 (7 bases). V was cut by 8 bases and J by 0 bases, with 16 bases left in between. The length of the CDR3 is 16 residues. Germline CDR1 reads MNHNS; CDR2 reads SASEGT. This CDR3 is CASSGAGAANTGELFF. Written as DNA, the CDR3 is TGTGCCAGCTCCGGGGCGGGGGCGGCGAACACCGGGGAGCTGTTTTTT.

A few counts support this clonotype. This rearrangement joins TRBV9 to TRBJ2-1; D is perhaps TRBD2 (6 bases). In germline, CDR1 is SGDLS, CDR2 YYNGEE. This CDR3 comprises 17 residues. V lost 0 bases and J lost 0, with 13 bases in between. The CDR3 DNA reads TGTGCCAGCAGCGTAGTGCCCGGGGGTAGCTCCTACAATGAGCAGTTCTTC. Encoded protein: CASSVVPGGSSYNEQFF. Supplemented by reference TRBV9 and TRBJ2-1, the full variable domain reads DSGVTQTPKHLITATGQRVTLRCSPRSGDLSVYWYQQSLDQGLQFLIQYYNGEERAKGNILERFSAQQFPDLHSELNLSSLELGDSALYFCASSVVPGGSSYNEQFFGPGTRLTVL.

V is TRBV4-1 and J is TRBJ2-5, with 7 bases fitting TRBD2. CDR3 length equals 15 residues. Germline CDR1 reads MGHRA; CDR2 reads YSYEKL. V trimming: 0 bases; J trimming: 7 bases; junction bases outside the gene matches: 8. CDR3 DNA: TGCGCCAGCAGCCAAGAAGCGGGGAGGAGTGTGACCCAGTACTTC. This translates into CASSQEAGRSVTQYF.

Regarding this clonotype: One end of the junction does not line up with germline, which may come from a read error. V gene TRBV6-2 or TRBV6-3 combines with J gene TRBJ1-5; maybe TRBD1 (6 bases). CDR3 size: 14 residues. Germline CDR1 and CDR2: MNHEY and SVGEGT. CDR3 sequence reads: CASRPWDINQPHHF. CDR3 DNA: TGTGCCAGCAGGCCTTGGGACATTAATCAGCCCCATCATTTT.

The chain couples TRBV4-2 to TRBJ1-1, with D possibly matching TRBD1 (5 bases). V was cut by 2 bases and J by 4 bases, with 8 bases left in between. Looked up from germline, CDR1 is LGHNA and CDR2 is YNFKEQ. This CDR3 is built from 13 residues. The CDR3 nucleotides are TGTGCCAGCAGCCAATTCGGGGGCACTGAAGCTTTCTTT. Protein product: CASSQFGGTEAFF.

This clonotype was recorded many times. The chain carries TRBV6-5 and TRBJ1-1; TRBD1 might be the D (6 bases). This CDR3 contains 15 residues. Trimming pared 2 bases from V and 1 base from J, leaving 11 bases between. Germline V gives CDR1 MNHEY, CDR2 SVGAGI. The CDR3 DNA reads TGTGCCAGCAGTTACCGGGGGGCGCAGAACACTGAAGCTTTCTTT. Its translation: CASSYRGAQNTEAFF.

This chain connects TRBV7-2 to TRBJ2-1, with 7 bases matching TRBD2. CDR1 and CDR2 (germline): SGHTA, FQGNSA. The CDR3 runs to 15 residues. Unmatched junction bases numbered 5, after V lost 3 bases and J lost 3 bases. CDR3 nucleotides: TGTGCCAGCAGCTTTCGCGGGGGTATCTACAATGAGCAGTTCTTC. It translates to CASSFRGGIYNEQFF. The entire variable domain, with the rest obtained from reference TRBV7-2 and TRBJ2-1, is as follows: GAGVSQSPSNKVTEKGKDVELRCDPISGHTALYWYRQSLGQGLEFLIYFQGNSAPDKSGLPSDRFSAERTGGSVSTLTIQRTQQEDSAVYLCASSFRGGIYNEQFFGPGTRLTVL.

This clonotype was picked up many times. The chain has TRBV27 and TRBJ2-1, with 9 nucleotides matching TRBD1. Germline V gene sequence: CDR1 MNHEY, CDR2 SMNVEV (reference sequence). This CDR3 comprises 14 residues. The junction had 5 bases not matched to a gene; V was cut back by 4 bases and J by 7 bases. The CDR3 sequence: CASSSWTGENEQFF. CDR3 DNA: TGTGCCAGCAGTTCGTGGACAGGGGAGAATGAGCAGTTCTTC.

This clonotype turned up a few times. V and J are TRBV7-6 and TRBJ1-5; D possibly corresponds to TRBD1 (5 bases). There are 15 residues in the CDR3. Germline-derived CDR1 and CDR2 are SGHVS and FNYEAQ. V was trimmed by 5 bases and J by 3 bases, leaving 14 bases between them. The chain's CDR3 is CASSQSTGLNQPQHF. The CDR3 DNA is TGTGCCAGCAGCCAAAGCACAGGACTCAATCAGCCCCAGCATTTT.

In its sample, this clonotype was seen a few times. The rearrangement links TRBV9 to TRBJ2-2; 11 bases agree with TRBD2. The CDR3 consists of 14 residues. The V segment lost 5 bases and the J segment 5 bases; nucleotides outside the gene matches: 2. Germline CDR1 is SGDLS and CDR2 is YYNGEE. The CDR3 coding sequence is TGTGCCAGCAGACCTAGCGGGGGGACCGGGGAGCTGTTTTTT. It yields the protein CASRPSGGTGELFF. The entire variable domain, with the rest obtained from reference TRBV9 and TRBJ2-2, is as follows: DSGVTQTPKHLITATGQRVTLRCSPRSGDLSVYWYQQSLDQGLQFLIQYYNGEERAKGNILERFSAQQFPDLHSELNLSSLELGDSALYFCASRPSGGTGELFFGEGSRLTVL.

The genes are TRBV9 and TRBJ2-7, with 10 bases identical to TRBD1. With V trimmed by 7 bases and J by 6 bases, 4 bases remained unmatched. Germline V CDR1 and CDR2: SGDLS, YYNGEE. CDR3 length: 12 amino acids. DNA for the CDR3: TGTGCCAGCCAAGGACAGGGGGGCGAGCAGTACTTC. Translation: CASQGQGGEQYF.

This chain joins TRBV29-1 and TRBJ1-2; TRBD1 matches at 8 bases. The germline V gene encodes CDR1 SQVTM and CDR2 ANQGSEA. The CDR3 contains 14 residues. The V and J ends lost 1 base and 4 bases, in that order; junction bases with no gene match: 5. The CDR3 DNA is TGCAGCGTTGAAGTCGGGACAGGAAGCTATGGCTACACCTTC. Residues: CSVEVGTGSYGYTF.